This T cell receptor beta chain was obtained from a study of blood T cell repertoires in COVID-19. Overall study context: Acute and convalescent COVID-19 specimens originated in the United States, Italy and Spain. In each case, the material was cDNA or gDNA derived from T cells, B-cell-depleted T cells, or PBMCs.

CDR3 length equals 16 residues. Germline V gene sequence: CDR1 SGHRS, CDR2 YFSETQ. V lost 1 base and J lost 9, with 22 bases in between. Per the authors' pipeline: Estimation of nucleated cell counts relied on the amplification of reference gene primers. Repertoires were generated with immunoSEQ multiplex PCR, while TCRdb's copy carries only in-frame clones and drops some. V, J and clone size are those of that table, while D and trimming were read from the DNA. The profile covers roughly 300,000 clones, with about 76% appearing a single time and about 2.9% taken by the ten largest. This chain joins TRBV5-1 and TRBJ2-5, with D possibly matching TRBD2 (5 bases). The clonotype was recovered from a woman aged 55-69 years with active or convalescent COVID-19. Sequenced: peripheral blood. The CDR3 DNA reads as TGCGCCAGCAGCTTGCCCGGTAGTACGGCCGGGGATGCCCAGTACTTC. As protein: CASSLPGSTAGDAQYF. Variable domain in full (rest from reference TRBV5-1 and TRBJ2-5): KAGVTQTPRYLIKTRGQQVTLSCSPISGHRSVSWYQQTPGQGLQFLFEYFSETQRNKGNFPGRFSGRQFSNSRSEMNVSTLELGDSALYLCASSLPGSTAGDAQYFGPGTRLLVL.